Presented here are 21 T cell receptor beta chains from one specimen sequenced in a study of cytomegalovirus exposure and HLA in healthy donors. The study ran its PCR with 60 Vbeta and 13 Jbeta primers. This table comes from immunoSEQ multiplex PCR, and its TCRdb copy is limited to in-frame clones, with some not included. The sample yields about 190,000 clones, over 80% seen once. What was sequenced was PBMCs. Receptor source: a man aged 30 to 45 in good health and CMV-seronegative.

The chain carries TRBV20-1 and TRBJ1-4; D unclear. Germline-derived CDR1 and CDR2 are DFQATT and SNEGSKA (reference sequence). Trimming cost V 6 bases and J 8 bases, with 10 bases left between them. CDR3 size: 11 residues. The CDR3 reads CSAKGGEKLFF. CDR3 DNA sequence: TGCAGTGCGAAAGGAGGGGAAAAACTGTTTTTT.

The rearrangement joins TRBV7-2 to TRBJ2-7; D is unresolved. CDR1 and CDR2 (germline): SGHTA, FQGNSA. The CDR3 sequence is 14 residues long. V gave up 7 bases and J gave up 0 bases, with 13 bases separating them. As DNA, the CDR3 is TGTGCCAGCACCCGCGCGGCTTCCTCCTACGAGCAGTACTTC. Its protein product is CASTRAASSYEQYF.

V is TRBV2 and J is TRBJ2-3; 8 bases map to TRBD2. This CDR3 comprises 14 residues. Germline-derived CDR1 and CDR2 are SNHLY and FYNNEI. V lost 8 bases and J lost 4; bases outside the gene matches: 8. CDR3 bases: TGTGCCAGCGTGAGTAGCGGGAATCCAGATACGCAGTATTTT. This codes for CASVSSGNPDTQYF.

This chain joins TRBV10-3 and TRBJ1-4, with D unresolved. Germline-derived CDR1 and CDR2 are ENHRY and SYGVKD. There are 13 residues in the CDR3. Trimming stripped 4 bases from V and 6 bases from J, with 9 bases between. CDR3 in amino acids: CAISAGEDEKLFF. In DNA form, the CDR3 reads TGTGCCATCAGTGCCGGGGAGGATGAAAAACTGTTTTTT.

This chain links TRBV4-2 with TRBJ2-5; D perhaps matches TRBD1 (6 bases). CDR1 and CDR2 (germline): LGHNA, YNFKEQ. V lost 0 bases and J 5 bases, leaving 16 bases between the germline ends. The CDR3 contains 16 residues. The CDR3: CASSQEGLGARETQYF. The DNA of the CDR3 is TGTGCCAGCAGCCAAGAAGGGTTGGGGGCCCGGGAGACCCAGTACTTC.

A word on this clone: This same CDR3 is encoded by further DNA sequences in the sample. CDR3 in DNA: TGTGCCAGCAGCCGGACAGGGCGCGAGCAGTACTTC. Translated, it gives CASSRTGREQYF. This chain uses TRBV6-5 with TRBJ2-7; 8 positions match TRBD1. Unmatched junction bases numbered 4, after V lost 6 bases and J lost 6 bases. Looked up from germline, CDR1 is MNHEY and CDR2 is SVGAGI. This CDR3 spans 12 amino acids.

The rearrangement links TRBV28 to TRBJ2-7, with D hard to call. CDR3 length equals 14 residues. The germline gives CDR1 MDHEN, CDR2 SYDVKM. Trimming stripped 1 base from V and 2 bases from J, with 9 bases between. CDR3 sequence reads: CASSLSRPPYEQYF. For the CDR3, the DNA is TGTGCCAGCAGTTTATCCAGGCCTCCCTACGAGCAGTACTTC.

This clone is a singleton in its sample. The V gene is TRBV7-8, the J gene TRBJ2-7, with D perhaps TRBD2 (5 bases). V was clipped by 5 bases and J by 4 bases, with 18 bases between them. CDR1 and CDR2 (germline): SGHVS, FQNEAQ. CDR3 length: 15 residues. CDR3 bases: TGTGCCAGCAGCCGATCCCTAGGCCGGAGGTACGAGCAGTACTTC. This codes for CASSRSLGRRYEQYF.

The genes are TRBV7-9 and TRBJ1-2; 7 bases are a match to TRBD1. Germline trimming cut 5 bases from V and 8 bases from J; bases unmatched to any gene: 11. Germline CDR1 reads SEHNR; CDR2 reads FQNEAQ (reference sequence). This CDR3 has 14 residues. The CDR3 DNA sequence: TGTGCCAGCAGCCTACGGACAGGCGGCAACGGCTACACCTTC. Translated: CASSLRTGGNGYTF.

This clone was found a few times. The chain carries TRBV30 and TRBJ2-1, with 10 positions matching TRBD1. This CDR3 region has 15 residues. From germline, CDR1 is GTSNPN and CDR2 SVGIG (reference sequence). With 2 bases clipped from V and 7 bases from J, the junction kept 8 bases outside the gene matches. The CDR3 loop reads CAWSPGTGAWNEQFF. CDR3 sequence (DNA): TGTGCCTGGAGTCCCGGGACAGGGGCGTGGAATGAGCAGTTCTTC.

This clone was counted a few times. The V call is TRBV28, the J call TRBJ1-2; 9 positions match TRBD1. The germline V gene encodes CDR1 MDHEN and CDR2 SYDVKM. This CDR3 comprises 15 residues. The junction had 12 bases not matched to a gene; V was cut back by 5 bases and J by 8 bases. CDR3: CASSNTGGATFGYTF. Here the CDR3 DNA reads TGTGCCAGCAGTAATACAGGGGGCGCGACGTTCGGCTACACCTTC.

Only a few counts were recorded for this clone. This chain uses TRBV28 with TRBJ2-5; D gene unclear. CDR3 size: 14 residues. The germline V gene encodes CDR1 MDHEN and CDR2 SYDVKM. Trimming stripped 3 bases from V and 1 base from J, with 9 bases between. CDR3 loop: CASSLVSSQETQYF. CDR3 DNA: TGTGCCAGCAGTTTGGTCAGTTCCCAAGAGACCCAGTACTTC.

The chain couples TRBV29-1 to TRBJ1-5, with D tentatively TRBD1 (5 bases). The V and J ends lost 4 bases and 3 bases respectively, with 7 bases between them. The CDR3 extends over 12 amino acids. Germline V CDR1 and CDR2: SQVTM, ANQGSEA. The CDR3 spells CSVGQPNQPQHF. For the CDR3, the DNA is TGCAGCGTTGGACAGCCCAATCAGCCCCAGCATTTT.

The chain is built from TRBV2 and TRBJ2-1; 7 nucleotides line up with TRBD1. V was pared by 3 bases and J by 9 bases, with 11 bases of the junction left unmatched. This CDR3 region has 15 residues. The germline V gene encodes CDR1 SNHLY and CDR2 FYNNEI. The CDR3 loop reads CASSERGGRMSEQFF. The DNA for the CDR3 is TGTGCCAGCAGTGAGCGAGGGGGCCGCATGAGTGAGCAGTTCTTC. Filled out from reference TRBV2 and TRBJ2-1, the complete variable domain reads EPEVTQTPSHQVTQMGQEVILRCVPISNHLYFYWYRQILGQKVEFLVSFYNNEISEKSEIFDDQFSVERPDGSNFTLKIRSTKLEDSAMYFCASSERGGRMSEQFFGPGTRLTVL.

V is TRBV23-1 and J is TRBJ1-5, with D possibly being TRBD1 (5 bases). TRBV23-1 is assigned to the ORF class and has an uncertain function. CDR3 length equals 16 residues. V lost 2 bases to trimming and J lost 0 bases, with 11 bases between them. This CDR3 is CASSQRQGYSNQPQHF. CDR3 nucleotides: TGCGCCAGCAGTCAACGTCAGGGTTATAGCAATCAGCCCCAGCATTTT.

The V and J genes are TRBV19 and TRBJ1-2, with 12 bases matching TRBD1. Germline CDR1 reads LNHDA; CDR2 reads SQIVND (reference sequence). The CDR3 sequence is 18 residues long. With 8 bases clipped from V and 6 bases from J, the junction kept 19 bases outside the gene matches. The CDR3 bases are TGTGCCAGTTCTCCCTCCGGGACAGGGGGCCTTCGTTCGAATGGCTACACCTTC. This encodes CASSPSGTGGLRSNGYTF.

The chain joins TRBV30 to TRBJ2-7; TRBD1 aligns across 7 bases. The CDR3 consists of 12 residues. Trimming at V came to 3 bases and at J to 7 bases, leaving 6 bases not matched to a gene. Germline V gives CDR1 GTSNPN, CDR2 SVGIG (reference sequence). The CDR3 DNA follows: TGTGCCTGGAGCCCAGGGACAGTTGAGCAGTACTTC. This gives the protein CAWSPGTVEQYF. Variable domain in full (rest from reference TRBV30 and TRBJ2-7): SQTIHQWPATLVQPVGSPLSLECTVEGTSNPNLYWYRQAAGRGLQLLFYSVGIGQISSEVPQNLSASRPQDRQFILSSKKLLLSDSGFYLCAWSPGTVEQYFGPGTRLTVT.

The chain employs TRBV6-5 and TRBJ2-3, with a weak D call TRBD2 (7 bases). The CDR3 length is 14 residues. The V and J ends lost 5 bases and 2 bases respectively, with 11 bases between them. Per the germline V gene, CDR1 is MNHEY and CDR2 is SVGAGI. For the CDR3, the DNA is TGTGCCAGCAGTAGGGGGACTACCACAGATACGCAGTATTTT. Its protein is CASSRGTTTDTQYF.

J is TRBJ2-1 and V is TRBV6-1, with 8 bases aligning to TRBD1. The trim removed 3 bases at V and 7 bases at J, leaving 8 bases unmatched. The CDR3 is 15 residues long. Germline lookup yields CDR1 MNHNS and CDR2 SASEGT. In DNA form, the CDR3 reads TGTGCCAGCAGTGAGACAGGGGTTGGGCTGAATGAGCAGTTCTTC. This encodes CASSETGVGLNEQFF.

Only one count was recorded for this clone. The genes are TRBV4-3 and TRBJ2-4; 9 nucleotides match TRBD1. Trimming took 6 bases from V and 4 from J; bases not matched to a gene: 4. The CDR3 totals 14 residues. Germline V gene data show CDR1 as LGHNA and CDR2 as YSLEER. CDR3 sequence reads: CASSIGQGKNIQYF. CDR3 DNA sequence: TGCGCCAGCAGTATCGGACAGGGGAAAAACATTCAGTACTTC.

This chain uses TRBV9 with TRBJ2-7; 12 bases line up with TRBD2. The CDR3 sequence is 13 residues long. Germline V gives CDR1 SGDLS, CDR2 YYNGEE. The junction had 2 bases not matched to a gene; V was cut back by 0 bases and J by 10 bases. The CDR3 loop is CASSVGTSGAQYF. In nucleotides, the CDR3 is TGTGCCAGCAGCGTAGGGACTAGCGGGGCCCAGTACTTC.